The table lists the clone carrying this TCR beta chain with a few counts. What it binds is unknown. This likely stems from a read error, as it lies one base from a far larger clone. From 400 to 450 ng of RNA, a library with molecular barcoded alpha/delta and beta/gamma adaptors was made. TCRdb ran MiXCR on the reads and lists one entry per CDR3 protein. This sample has about 28,000 distinct CDR3 sequences, with approximately 15% found just once. The data originate from a study of read filtering for tumor transcriptome and immune sequencing. On the study more broadly: Transcriptome libraries were built from DNase-treated RNA.

The study's findings and limits: Compared with RNA-seq, IR-seq gave much higher clonotype depth and reliability.

Input material: a population of CD138-negative cells sorted from bone marrow. This receptor was obtained from a donor at least 40 years old with multiple myeloma.

CDR3: CASTTDRIARSYNEQFF. DNA of the CDR3: TGTGCCAGCACCACTGACAGGATCGCGCGGTCCTACAATGAGCAGTTCTTC. This rearrangement joins TRBV6-1 to TRBJ2-1; a weak D match, TRBD1 (6 bases). The CDR3 is 17 amino acids. V was shortened by 7 bases and J by 1 base, with 20 bases between the two germline ends. Germline V gene lookup returns CDR1 MNHNS and CDR2 SASEGT.